This T cell receptor beta chain derives from a study of identical twins. One entry per CDR3 protein results from TCRdb running MiXCR on the 5' RACE reads. The sample records around 530,000 distinct CDR3 sequences, 13% to 15% being singletons. This clonotype has more than one count but fewer than ten. From germline, CDR1 is SGHTA and CDR2 FQGNSA. V lost 2 bases and J lost 13; bases outside the gene matches: 14. CDR3 size: 17 residues. The sample was also reused in another study, on yellow fever vaccine responses in identical twins.

This clonotype was sampled from a woman between 18 and 29 years old in good health. Sequencing was done on a sample of CD4+ T cells sorted from blood. The rearrangement joins TRBV7-2 to TRBJ2-2, with 12 bases identical to TRBD2. The CDR3 spells CASSLYSSGGAYTGLFF. The CDR3 coding sequence is TGTGCCAGCAGCTTATATTCTAGCGGGGGGGCCTATACGGGGCTGTTTTTT.